What follows describes a single TCR beta chain. The CDR3 consists of 14 residues. The trim removed 6 bases at V and 1 base at J, leaving 4 bases unmatched. Germline CDR1 reads MNHEY; CDR2 reads SVGAGI. The entry originates in a study of blood T cell repertoires in COVID-19. Study details: COVID-19 samples from acute and convalescent phases originated in the United States, Italy and Spain.

Those designated as exposed participants met a COVID-19 case within 2 weeks before study entry. Sequencing was performed with immunoSEQ multiplex PCR; in TCRdb, only in-frame clones are kept and a portion is missing. The sample consists of roughly 400,000 clones, roughly 88% of them appearing once. V usage is TRBV6-5 and J usage is TRBJ1-1; 8 nucleotides line up with TRBD1. Sequencing was performed on PBMCs or T cells enriched from blood (not recorded which). The origin of this receptor is a woman younger than 35 who had been exposed to COVID-19. CDR3 sequence reads: CASRRGQANTEAFF. The CDR3 coding sequence is TGTGCCAGCAGGCGGGGACAGGCGAACACTGAAGCTTTCTTT.